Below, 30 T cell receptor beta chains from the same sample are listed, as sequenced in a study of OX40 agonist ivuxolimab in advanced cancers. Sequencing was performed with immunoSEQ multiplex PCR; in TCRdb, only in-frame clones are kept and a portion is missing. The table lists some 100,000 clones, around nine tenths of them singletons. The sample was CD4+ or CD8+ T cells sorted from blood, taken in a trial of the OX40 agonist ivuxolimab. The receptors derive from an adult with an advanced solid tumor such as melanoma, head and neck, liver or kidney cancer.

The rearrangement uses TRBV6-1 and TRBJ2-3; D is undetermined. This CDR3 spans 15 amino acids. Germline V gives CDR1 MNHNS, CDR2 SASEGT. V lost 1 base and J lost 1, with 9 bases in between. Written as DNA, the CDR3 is TGTGCCAGCAGTGAAGGTCAGACCCGCACAGATACGCAGTATTTT. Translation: CASSEGQTRTDTQYF.

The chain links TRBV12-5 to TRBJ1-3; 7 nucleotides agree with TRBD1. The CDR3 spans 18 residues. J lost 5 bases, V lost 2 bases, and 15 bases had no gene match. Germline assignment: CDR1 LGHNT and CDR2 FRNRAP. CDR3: CASGLPSNPDRDRNTIYF. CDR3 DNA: TGTGCTAGTGGTTTGCCAAGTAACCCCGACAGGGATAGAAACACCATATATTTT.

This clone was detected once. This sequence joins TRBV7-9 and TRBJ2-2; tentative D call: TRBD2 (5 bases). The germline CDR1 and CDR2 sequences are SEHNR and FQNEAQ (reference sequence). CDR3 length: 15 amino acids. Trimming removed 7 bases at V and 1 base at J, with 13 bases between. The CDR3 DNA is TGTGCCAGCATCTTGGGCGGGTGGAACACCGGGGAGCTGTTTTTT. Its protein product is CASILGGWNTGELFF.

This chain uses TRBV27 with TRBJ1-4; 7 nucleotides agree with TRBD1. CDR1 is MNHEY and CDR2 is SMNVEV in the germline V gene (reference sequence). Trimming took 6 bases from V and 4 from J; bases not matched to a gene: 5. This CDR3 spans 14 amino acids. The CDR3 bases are TGTGCCAGCAGCCATTACAGGGGTAATGAAAAACTGTTTTTT. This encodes CASSHYRGNEKLFF.

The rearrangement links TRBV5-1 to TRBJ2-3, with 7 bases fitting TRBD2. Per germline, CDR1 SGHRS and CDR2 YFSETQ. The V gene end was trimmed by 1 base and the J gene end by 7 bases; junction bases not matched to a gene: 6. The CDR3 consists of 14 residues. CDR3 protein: CASSLSGAGNTQYF. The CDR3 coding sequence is TGCGCCAGCAGCTTGAGCGGGGCTGGAAATACGCAGTATTTT.

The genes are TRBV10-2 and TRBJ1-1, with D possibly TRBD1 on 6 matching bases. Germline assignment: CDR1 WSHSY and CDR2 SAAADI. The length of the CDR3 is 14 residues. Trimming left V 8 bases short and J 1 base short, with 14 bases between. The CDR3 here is CASQPPGQNTEAFF. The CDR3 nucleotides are TGCGCCAGCCAACCTCCGGGACAGAACACTGAAGCTTTCTTT.

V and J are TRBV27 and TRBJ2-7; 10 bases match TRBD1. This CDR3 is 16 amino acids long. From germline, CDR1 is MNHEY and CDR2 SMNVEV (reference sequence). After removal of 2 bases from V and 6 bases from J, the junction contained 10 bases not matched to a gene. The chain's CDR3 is CASSLGRGQGSSEQYF. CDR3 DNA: TGTGCCAGCAGTTTAGGGCGGGGACAGGGGAGTAGCGAGCAGTACTTC.

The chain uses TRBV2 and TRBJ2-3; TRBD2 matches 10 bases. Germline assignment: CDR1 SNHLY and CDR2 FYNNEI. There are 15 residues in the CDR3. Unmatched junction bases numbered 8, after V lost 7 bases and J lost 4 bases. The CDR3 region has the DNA TGTGCCAGCACCTCCACACTAGCGGGGCCAGATACGCAGTATTTT. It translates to CASTSTLAGPDTQYF. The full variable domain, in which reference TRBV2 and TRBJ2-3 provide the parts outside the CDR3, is EPEVTQTPSHQVTQMGQEVILRCVPISNHLYFYWYRQILGQKVEFLVSFYNNEISEKSEIFDDQFSVERPDGSNFTLKIRSTKLEDSAMYFCASTSTLAGPDTQYFGPGTRLTVL.

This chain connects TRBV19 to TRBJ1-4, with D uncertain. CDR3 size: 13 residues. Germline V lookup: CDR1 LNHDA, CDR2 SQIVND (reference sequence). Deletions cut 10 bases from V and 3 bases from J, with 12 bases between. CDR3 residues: CATTRRANEKLFF. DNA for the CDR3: TGTGCCACCACGCGGAGGGCTAATGAAAAACTGTTTTTT. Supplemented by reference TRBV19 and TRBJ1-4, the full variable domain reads DGGITQSPKYLFRKEGQNVTLSCEQNLNHDAMYWYRQDPGQGLRLIYYSQIVNDFQKGDIAEGYSVSREKKESFPLTVTSAQKNPTAFYLCATTRRANEKLFFGSGTQLSVL.

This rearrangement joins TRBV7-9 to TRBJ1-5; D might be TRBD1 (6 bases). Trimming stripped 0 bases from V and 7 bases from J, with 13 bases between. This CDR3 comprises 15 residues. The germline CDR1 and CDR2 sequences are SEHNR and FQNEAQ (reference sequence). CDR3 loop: CASSLAGGAWQPQHF. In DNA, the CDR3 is TGTGCCAGCAGCTTAGCCGGGGGCGCCTGGCAGCCCCAGCATTTT. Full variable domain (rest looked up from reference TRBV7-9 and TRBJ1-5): DTGVSQNPRHKITKRGQNVTFRCDPISEHNRLYWYRQTLGQGPEFLTYFQNEAQLEKSRLLSDRFSAERPKGSFSTLEIQRTEQGDSAMYLCASSLAGGAWQPQHFGDGTRLSIL.

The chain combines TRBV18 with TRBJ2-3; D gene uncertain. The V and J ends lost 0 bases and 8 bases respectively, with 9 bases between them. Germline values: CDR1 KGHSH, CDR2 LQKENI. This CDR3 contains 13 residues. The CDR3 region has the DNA TGTGCCAGCTCACCACCCTCTCGAAGTACGCAGTATTTT. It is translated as CASSPPSRSTQYF.

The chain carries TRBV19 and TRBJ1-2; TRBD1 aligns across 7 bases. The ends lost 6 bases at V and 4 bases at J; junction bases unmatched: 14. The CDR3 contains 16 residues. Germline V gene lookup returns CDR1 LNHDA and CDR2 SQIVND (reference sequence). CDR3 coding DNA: TGTGCCAGTAGGGGAAGCCGACAGGGAGCGTTCTATGGCTACACCTTC. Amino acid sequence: CASRGSRQGAFYGYTF.

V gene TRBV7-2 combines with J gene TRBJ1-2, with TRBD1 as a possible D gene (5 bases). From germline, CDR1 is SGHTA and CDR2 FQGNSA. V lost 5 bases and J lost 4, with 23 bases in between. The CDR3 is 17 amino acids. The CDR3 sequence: CASSPGGLQSQAYGYTF. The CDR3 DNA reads TGTGCCAGCAGCCCGGGGGGGTTACAGAGTCAGGCCTATGGCTACACCTTC.

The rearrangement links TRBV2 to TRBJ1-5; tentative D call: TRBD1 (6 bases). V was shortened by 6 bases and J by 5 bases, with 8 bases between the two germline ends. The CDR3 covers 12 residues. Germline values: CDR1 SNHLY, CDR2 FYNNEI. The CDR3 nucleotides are TGTGCCAGCAGCAGGGGAGATCAGCCCCAGCATTTT. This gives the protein CASSRGDQPQHF.

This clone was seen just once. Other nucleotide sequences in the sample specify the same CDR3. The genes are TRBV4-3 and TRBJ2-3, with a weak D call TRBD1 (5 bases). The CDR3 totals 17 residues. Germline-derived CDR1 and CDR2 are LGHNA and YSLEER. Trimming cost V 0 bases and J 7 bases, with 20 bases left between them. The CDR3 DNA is TGCGCCAGCAGCCAAGATAGAGGTGGGGCACGTCCTCATACGCAGTATTTT. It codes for CASSQDRGGARPHTQYF.

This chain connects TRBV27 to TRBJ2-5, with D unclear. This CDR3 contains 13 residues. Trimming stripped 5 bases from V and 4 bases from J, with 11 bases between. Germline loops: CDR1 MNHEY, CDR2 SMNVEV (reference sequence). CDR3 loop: CASSTGRAETQYF. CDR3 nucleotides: TGTGCCAGCAGTACTGGAAGGGCAGAGACCCAGTACTTC.

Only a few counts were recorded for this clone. The CDR3 nucleotides read TGCGCCAGCAGCACGGGACAGTTAGATGGCTACACCTTC. The encoded protein is CASSTGQLDGYTF. This chain joins TRBV5-1 and TRBJ1-2, with 7 bases fitting TRBD1. The junction had 6 bases not matched to a gene; V was cut back by 4 bases and J by 6 bases. CDR1 and CDR2 from the germline V gene are SGHRS and YFSETQ. The CDR3 is 13 residues long.

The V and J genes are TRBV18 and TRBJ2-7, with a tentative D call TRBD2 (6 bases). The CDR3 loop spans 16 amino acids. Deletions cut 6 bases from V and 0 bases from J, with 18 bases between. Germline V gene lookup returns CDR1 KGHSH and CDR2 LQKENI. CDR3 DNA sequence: TGTGCCAGCTCTCGTAGTCCCGGCGGGACCTCCTACGAGCAGTACTTC. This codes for CASSRSPGGTSYEQYF. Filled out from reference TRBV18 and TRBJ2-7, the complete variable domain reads NAGVMQNPRHLVRRRGQEARLRCSPMKGHSHVYWYRQLPEEGLKFMVYLQKENIIDESGMPKERFSAEFPKEGPSILRIQQVVRGDSAAYFCASSRSPGGTSYEQYFGPGTRLTVT.

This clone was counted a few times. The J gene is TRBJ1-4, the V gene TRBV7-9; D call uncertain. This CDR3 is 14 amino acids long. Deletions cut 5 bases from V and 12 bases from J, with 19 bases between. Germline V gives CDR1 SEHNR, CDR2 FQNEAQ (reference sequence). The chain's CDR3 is CASSPSGSLGELFF. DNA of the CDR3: TGTGCCAGCAGCCCATCGGGGTCCCTTGGGGAACTGTTTTTT.

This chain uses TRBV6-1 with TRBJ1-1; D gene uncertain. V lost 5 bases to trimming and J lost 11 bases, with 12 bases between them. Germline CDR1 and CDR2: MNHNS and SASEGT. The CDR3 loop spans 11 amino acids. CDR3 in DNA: TGTGCCAGCAGTTATAGGTTTATGGCTTTCTTT. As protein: CASSYRFMAFF.

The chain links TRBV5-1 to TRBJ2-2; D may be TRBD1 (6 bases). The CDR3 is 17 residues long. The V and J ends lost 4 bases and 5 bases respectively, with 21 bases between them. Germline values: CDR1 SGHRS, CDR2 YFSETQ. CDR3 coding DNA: TGCGCCAGCAGCCCGTCCGGTGGGGGCCTGAGTACCGGGGAGCTGTTTTTT. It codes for CASSPSGGGLSTGELFF.

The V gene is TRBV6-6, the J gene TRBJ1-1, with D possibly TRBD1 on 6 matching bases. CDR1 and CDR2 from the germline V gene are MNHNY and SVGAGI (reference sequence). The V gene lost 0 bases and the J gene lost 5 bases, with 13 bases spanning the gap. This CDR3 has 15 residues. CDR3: CASSYSIEGGTEAFF. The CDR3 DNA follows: TGTGCCAGCAGTTACTCGATCGAGGGGGGGACTGAAGCTTTCTTT.

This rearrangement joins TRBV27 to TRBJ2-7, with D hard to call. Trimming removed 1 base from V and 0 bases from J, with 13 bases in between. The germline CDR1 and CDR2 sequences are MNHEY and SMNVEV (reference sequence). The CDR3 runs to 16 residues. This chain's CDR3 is CASSLFGESSSYEQYF. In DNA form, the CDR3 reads TGTGCCAGCAGTTTATTTGGGGAATCGAGCTCCTACGAGCAGTACTTC.

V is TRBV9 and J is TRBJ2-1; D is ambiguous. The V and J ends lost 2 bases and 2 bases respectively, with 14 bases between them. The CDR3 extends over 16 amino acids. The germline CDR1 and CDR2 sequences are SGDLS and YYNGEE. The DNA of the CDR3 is TGTGCCAGCAGCGTCTCCAATAGTCCCGCCTACAATGAGCAGTTCTTC. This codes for CASSVSNSPAYNEQFF.

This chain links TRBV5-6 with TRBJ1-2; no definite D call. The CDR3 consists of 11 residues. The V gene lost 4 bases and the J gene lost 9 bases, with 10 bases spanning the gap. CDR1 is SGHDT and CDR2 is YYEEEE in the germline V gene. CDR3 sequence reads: CASSLASSYTF. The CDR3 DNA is TGTGCCAGCAGCCTAGCCTCAAGCTACACCTTC.

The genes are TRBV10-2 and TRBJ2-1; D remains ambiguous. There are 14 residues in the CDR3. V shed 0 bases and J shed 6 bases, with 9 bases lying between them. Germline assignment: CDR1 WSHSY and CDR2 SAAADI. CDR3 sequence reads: CASSESGATNEQFF. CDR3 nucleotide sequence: TGCGCCAGCAGTGAGTCAGGAGCCACCAATGAGCAGTTCTTC.

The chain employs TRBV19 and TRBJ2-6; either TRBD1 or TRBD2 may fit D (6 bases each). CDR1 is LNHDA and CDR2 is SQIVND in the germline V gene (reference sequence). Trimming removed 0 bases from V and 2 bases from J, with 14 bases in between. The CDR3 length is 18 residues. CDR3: CASSIDGGGLPGANVLTF. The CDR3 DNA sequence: TGTGCCAGTAGTATAGACGGGGGCGGCCTGCCTGGGGCCAACGTCCTGACTTTC.

In DNA form, the CDR3 reads TGTGCCAGCAGCCGGGAAATAGGCGAAAAACTGTTTTTT. Its protein is CASSREIGEKLFF. The rearrangement links TRBV7-9 to TRBJ1-4; no clear D gene. Germline V gene lookup returns CDR1 SEHNR and CDR2 FQNEAQ (reference sequence). Trimming took off 5 bases at V and 8 bases at J, with 12 bases between the two ends. The CDR3 runs to 13 residues.

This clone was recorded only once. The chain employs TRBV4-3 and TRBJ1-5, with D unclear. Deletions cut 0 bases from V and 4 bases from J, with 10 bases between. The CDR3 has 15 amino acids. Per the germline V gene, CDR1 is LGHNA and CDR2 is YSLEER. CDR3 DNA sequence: TGCGCCAGCAGCCAAGAATGGATCGGGAATCAGCCCCAGCATTTT. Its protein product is CASSQEWIGNQPQHF.

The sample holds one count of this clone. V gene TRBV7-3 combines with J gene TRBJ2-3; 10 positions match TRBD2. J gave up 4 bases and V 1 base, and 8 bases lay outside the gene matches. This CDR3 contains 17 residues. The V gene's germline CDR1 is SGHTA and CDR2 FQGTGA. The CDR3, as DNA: TGTGCCAGCAGCTTAATGCCCCAGCGGGGGGGGTCAGATACGCAGTATTTT. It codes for CASSLMPQRGGSDTQYF.